This T cell receptor beta chain is from a study of T cell responses to AZD1222 COVID-19 vaccine. As for the study in general: Both about-4-week and about-12-week second-dose recipients were combined. Points from the study as a whole: There were mostly white British donors and more females than males, and clonal diversity was possibly underestimated. Distributed over spike, vaccine-associated CD4 TCRs predominated at 160-218 and 743-854.

Clones were sequenced by immunoSEQ multiplex PCR, and TCRdb holds only the in-frame ones, with some missing. The sample records 130,000 or so clones, around 92% being singletons. About this clone itself: Its antigen remains unknown.

Germline CDR1 MNHEY, CDR2 SVGAGI. The V segment lost 7 bases and the J segment 4 bases; nucleotides outside the gene matches: 3. The CDR3 is 14 residues long. The sample here was peripheral blood, taken on day 0 of AZD1222 vaccination. The sequence derives from an adult in good health. The rearrangement joins TRBV6-5 to TRBJ2-3; 12 bases agree with TRBD2. CDR3 DNA: TGTGCCAGCAAACGACTAGCGGGAGCAGATACGCAGTATTTT. Translation gives CASKRLAGADTQYF.